This entry concerns a single T cell receptor beta chain. The data were taken from a study of blood T cell repertoires in COVID-19. Study as a whole: Nucleic acid was either cDNA or gDNA, and it came from T cells, B-cell-depleted T cells, or PBMCs.

Data came from immunoSEQ multiplex PCR; TCRdb stores just in-frame clones and leaves some out. The sample carries over 200,000 clones, 85% to 90% recorded once. The V gene lost 4 bases and the J gene lost 5 bases, with 16 bases spanning the gap. CDR3 size: 14 residues. Per the germline V gene, CDR1 is SGHRS and CDR2 is YFSETQ. Across under 25 US areas, participants ranged in age from about 18 to 90 years. The sample was PBMCs or T cells enriched from blood (not recorded which). The chain carries TRBV5-1 and TRBJ2-7, with D possibly being TRBD2 (6 bases). The TCR comes from a man between 18 and 35 years old who had recovered from COVID-19. In DNA, the CDR3 is TGCGCCAGCAGCGGGGGGTCCTCTTGGGACGAGCAGTACTTC. Translated: CASSGGSSWDEQYF.